This T cell receptor beta chain was recovered during a study of cytomegalovirus exposure and HLA in healthy donors. Germline V gene sequence: CDR1 ENHRY, CDR2 SYGVKD. This CDR3 has 15 amino acids. Between the trimmed V and J ends, which lost 3 bases and 0 bases, there was a span of 9 bases. The PCR had 60 Vbeta and 13 Jbeta primers. Sequenced by immunoSEQ multiplex PCR; TCRdb stores in-frame clones only, minus some. The table shows 120,000 to 150,000 clones, with less than 9.5% occurring only once. The sequenced sample was PBMCs. This rearrangement joins TRBV10-3 to TRBJ1-5; D is uncertain. The TCR sequence derives from a male donor in good health and CMV-seronegative. CDR3 region: CAISEARSSNQPQHF. CDR3 nucleotide sequence: TGTGCCATCAGTGAAGCTAGGAGTAGCAATCAGCCCCAGCATTTT.